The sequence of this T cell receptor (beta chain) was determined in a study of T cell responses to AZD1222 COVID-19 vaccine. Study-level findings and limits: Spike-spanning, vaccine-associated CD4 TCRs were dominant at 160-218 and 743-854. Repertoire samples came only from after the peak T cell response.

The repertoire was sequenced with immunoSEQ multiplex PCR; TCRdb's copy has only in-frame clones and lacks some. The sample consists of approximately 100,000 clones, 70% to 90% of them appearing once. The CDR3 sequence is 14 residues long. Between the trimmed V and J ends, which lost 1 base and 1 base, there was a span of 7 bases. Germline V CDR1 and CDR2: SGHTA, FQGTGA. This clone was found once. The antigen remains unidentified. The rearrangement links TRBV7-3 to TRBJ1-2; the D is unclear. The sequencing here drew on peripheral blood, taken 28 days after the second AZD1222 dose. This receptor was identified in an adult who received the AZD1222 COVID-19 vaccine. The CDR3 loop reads CASSLMPGNYGYTF. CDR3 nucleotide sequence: TGTGCCAGCAGCTTAATGCCGGGTAACTATGGCTACACCTTC. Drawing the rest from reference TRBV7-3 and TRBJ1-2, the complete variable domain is GAGVSQTPSNKVTEKGKYVELRCDPISGHTALYWYRQSLGQGPEFLIYFQGTGAADDSGLPNDRFFAVRPEGSVSTLKIQRTERGDSAVYLCASSLMPGNYGYTFGSGTRLTVV.